Here is one T cell receptor beta chain with its context. Followed longitudinally, the Seattle patients had been enrolled during active infection. CDR3 size: 15 residues. Germline loops: CDR1 SGHTA, CDR2 FQGNSA. V gave up 2 bases and J gave up 5 bases; unmatched junction bases: 3. In the authors' methods: By means of reference gene primer amplification, nucleated cell counts were estimated. The table came from immunoSEQ multiplex PCR; TCRdb's copy has only in-frame clones and leaves some out. The V and J calls and clone size are taken from that table; D and trimming were inferred from the DNA. The sample consists of 250,000 to 350,000 clones, about 88% of them appearing once. The sample is drawn from a study of blood T cell repertoires in COVID-19. The wider study: Whether acute or convalescent, the COVID-19 samples came from the United States, Italy and Spain. From T cells, B-cell-depleted T cells, or PBMCs came the material, which was cDNA or gDNA.

The chain combines TRBV7-2 with TRBJ1-6, with 7 bases fitting TRBD1. Sample: peripheral blood. This receptor was obtained from a human donor with COVID-19, enrolled during active disease. The donor label of this sample is uncertain. The CDR3 sequence: CASSLRQGNNSPLHF. The CDR3 DNA sequence: TGTGCCAGCAGCTTACGACAGGGCAATAATTCACCCCTCCACTTT.